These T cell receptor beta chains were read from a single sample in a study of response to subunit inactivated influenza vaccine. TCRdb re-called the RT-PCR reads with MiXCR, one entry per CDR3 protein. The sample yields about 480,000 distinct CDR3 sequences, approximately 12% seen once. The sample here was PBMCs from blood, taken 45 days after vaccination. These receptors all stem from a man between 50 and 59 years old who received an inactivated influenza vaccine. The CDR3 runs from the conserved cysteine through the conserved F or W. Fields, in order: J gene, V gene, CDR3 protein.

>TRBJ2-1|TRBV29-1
CSVCRANNEQFF
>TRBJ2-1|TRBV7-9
CASSFLAGGPNEQFF
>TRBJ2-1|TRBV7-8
CASSIAGVTYNEQFF
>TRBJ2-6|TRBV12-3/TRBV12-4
CASSLGWRGSGANVLTF
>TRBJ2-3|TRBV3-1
CASTDFTDTQYF
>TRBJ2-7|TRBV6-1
CASSGPRKDKSSYEQYF
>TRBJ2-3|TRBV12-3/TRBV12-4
CARSLGGGARLIPTDTQYF
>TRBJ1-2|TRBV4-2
CASSQEGTDNYGYTF
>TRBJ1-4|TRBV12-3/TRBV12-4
CASSWWGPNEKLFF
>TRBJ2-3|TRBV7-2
CASSLIGQGAITDTQYF
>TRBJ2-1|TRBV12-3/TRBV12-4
CASTSRNEQFF